The 27 T cell receptor beta chains given below trace back to one sample, sequenced in a study of blood T cell repertoires in COVID-19. Sequencing used immunoSEQ multiplex PCR; TCRdb keeps in-frame clones, though not all of them. This table has hundreds of thousands of clones, 88% appearing once. The material sequenced was PBMCs or T cells enriched from blood (not recorded which). All receptors derive from an older woman in a cohort exposed to, infected with or recovered from COVID-19 (not recorded which).

This clone was recorded a few times. The V gene is TRBV5-1, the J gene TRBJ2-1; TRBD2 aligns across 10 bases. Germline lookup yields CDR1 SGHRS and CDR2 YFSETQ. The CDR3 loop spans 16 amino acids. After removal of 4 bases from V and 4 bases from J, the junction contained 8 bases not matched to a gene. This CDR3 reads CASSPLAGEAYNEQFF. The CDR3 DNA is TGCGCCAGCAGCCCGCTAGCGGGAGAGGCGTACAATGAGCAGTTCTTC.

V usage is TRBV28 and J usage is TRBJ2-7, with D possibly TRBD2 on 6 matching bases. Germline loops: CDR1 MDHEN, CDR2 SYDVKM. This CDR3 region has 14 residues. Trimming removed 5 bases from V and 2 bases from J, with 13 bases in between. This chain's CDR3 is CASSGGAVPYEQYF. Written as DNA, the CDR3 is TGTGCCAGCAGTGGAGGGGCGGTTCCCTACGAGCAGTACTTC.

This rearrangement joins TRBV28 to TRBJ2-7; maybe TRBD2 (5 bases). Germline CDR1 MDHEN, CDR2 SYDVKM. The CDR3 covers 12 residues. V was shortened by 2 bases and J by 5 bases, with 7 bases between the two germline ends. The CDR3 loop is CASSLRRNEQYF. In nucleotides, the CDR3 is TGTGCCAGCAGTTTAAGGAGGAACGAGCAGTACTTC.

This chain uses TRBV5-1 with TRBJ2-2, with 7 bases aligning to TRBD2. V lost 7 bases, J lost 2 bases, and 17 bases stayed unmatched. The CDR3 is 18 amino acids. CDR1 and CDR2 (germline): SGHRS, YFSETQ. CDR3: CASSPPPPSGTNTGELFF. The CDR3 DNA sequence: TGCGCCAGCTCCCCTCCCCCCCCCAGCGGGACTAACACCGGGGAGCTGTTTTTT.

This chain links TRBV24-1 with TRBJ2-2; TRBD1 matches 10 bases. Germline V gene lookup returns CDR1 KGHDR and CDR2 SFDVKD. Trimming at V came to 0 bases and at J to 6 bases, leaving 3 bases not matched to a gene. The CDR3 has 16 residues. The DNA for the CDR3 is TGTGCCACCAGTGATTTGCTGGACAGGGGGTCCGGGGAGCTGTTTTTT. Translated, it gives CATSDLLDRGSGELFF.

This clone was seen a single time. The CDR3 spells CASSYAGAGLSYEQYF. CDR3 sequence (DNA): TGTGCCAGCAGTTACGCAGGGGCAGGGCTCTCCTACGAGCAGTACTTC. The chain is built from TRBV6-5 and TRBJ2-7; D may be TRBD1 (6 bases). The V end lost 2 bases, the J end lost 0 bases, and 14 bases lay between the germline ends. The CDR3 contains 16 residues. Germline values: CDR1 MNHEY, CDR2 SVGAGI.

The chain combines TRBV11-2 with TRBJ1-2; D is possibly TRBD1 (6 bases). The germline V and J ends were trimmed by 5 bases and 4 bases, with 14 bases remaining between them. The CDR3 is 14 residues long. The V gene's germline CDR1 is SGHAT and CDR2 FQNNGV. The chain's CDR3 is CASSPTGIFYGYTF. CDR3 in DNA: TGTGCCAGCAGCCCTACAGGGATCTTCTATGGCTACACCTTC. Full variable domain (outside the CDR3, taken from reference TRBV11-2 and TRBJ1-2): EAGVAQSPRYKIIEKRQSVAFWCNPISGHATLYWYQQILGQGPKLLIQFQNNGVVDDSQLPKDRFSAERLKGVDSTLKIQPAKLEDSAVYLCASSPTGIFYGYTFGSGTRLTVV.

The rearrangement uses TRBV10-3 and TRBJ2-7; a weak D match, TRBD2 (6 bases). The V end was cut by 2 bases, the J end by 4 bases, with 12 bases between. CDR3 length: 14 amino acids. CDR1 and CDR2 from the germline V gene are ENHRY and SYGVKD. CDR3 region: CAISEGGTEYEQYF. The CDR3 DNA sequence: TGTGCCATCAGTGAGGGAGGGACGGAATACGAGCAGTACTTC.

The rearrangement joins TRBV11-2 to TRBJ2-7; weak D call: TRBD2 (5 bases). The germline V gene encodes CDR1 SGHAT and CDR2 FQNNGV. V gave up 5 bases and J gave up 5 bases, with 10 bases separating them. This CDR3 is 12 amino acids long. CDR3 sequence (DNA): TGTGCCAGCAGCCAGGACTGGAACGAGCAGTACTTC. This gives the protein CASSQDWNEQYF.

V is TRBV5-4 and J is TRBJ2-7, with 8 positions matching TRBD1. Unmatched junction bases numbered 7, after V lost 2 bases and J lost 3 bases. Germline lookup yields CDR1 SGHNT and CDR2 YYREEE (reference sequence). The CDR3 covers 15 residues. This chain's CDR3 is CASSFDQGARYEQYF. The CDR3, as DNA: TGTGCCAGCAGCTTTGATCAGGGGGCCCGCTACGAGCAGTACTTC.

The V call is TRBV10-3, the J call TRBJ2-7; D possibly corresponds to TRBD1 (5 bases). The CDR3 has 15 amino acids. The germline CDR1 and CDR2 sequences are ENHRY and SYGVKD. The ends were cut back, 3 bases at V and 7 bases at J, with 19 bases in the middle. DNA for the CDR3: TGTGCCATCAGTGAAAAGGGGTATATCCCTAAAGAGCAGTACTTC. Residues: CAISEKGYIPKEQYF.

The chain carries TRBV24-1 and TRBJ1-4, with 9 positions matching TRBD1. The ends lost 8 bases at V and 0 bases at J; junction bases unmatched: 15. This CDR3 has 19 residues. Germline CDR1 reads KGHDR; CDR2 reads SFDVKD. The CDR3: CATTPDRGSLAATNEKLFF. The CDR3 coding sequence is TGTGCCACCACCCCGGACAGGGGTTCGCTGGCTGCAACTAATGAAAAACTGTTTTTT.

This clone has a single count. V gene TRBV7-3 combines with J gene TRBJ2-3, with a tentative D call TRBD2 (7 bases). CDR3 length: 15 residues. V gave up 2 bases and J gave up 3 bases, with 12 bases separating them. In germline, CDR1 is SGHTA, CDR2 FQGTGA. This CDR3 is CASSLPGGLTDTQYF. CDR3 bases: TGTGCCAGCAGCTTACCCGGGGGGCTAACAGATACGCAGTATTTT.

The V call is TRBV10-3, the J call TRBJ2-3; 10 bases fit TRBD1. The CDR3 is 16 amino acids. Germline CDR1 reads ENHRY; CDR2 reads SYGVKD. J lost 6 bases, V lost 2 bases, and 8 bases had no gene match. DNA of the CDR3: TGTGCCATCAGTGAGCTGGGACAGGGGTCGGTCGATACGCAGTATTTT. It specifies CAISELGQGSVDTQYF.

V usage is TRBV24-1 and J usage is TRBJ2-3; D not certain. Trimming cost V 4 bases and J 0 bases, with 7 bases left between them. CDR1 is KGHDR and CDR2 is SFDVKD in the germline V gene. This CDR3 spans 14 amino acids. The CDR3 protein is CATSDSYSTDTQYF. CDR3 bases: TGTGCCACCAGTGACAGTTATAGCACAGATACGCAGTATTTT.

The rearrangement joins TRBV28 to TRBJ1-1; TRBD1 might be the D (6 bases). CDR1 and CDR2 (germline): MDHEN, SYDVKM. This CDR3 comprises 13 residues. Trimming left V 6 bases short and J 4 bases short, with 12 bases between. The CDR3 nucleotides are TGTGCCAGCAGACCGGACAGAGTCACTGAAGCTTTCTTT. Its protein is CASRPDRVTEAFF.

The chain couples TRBV19 to TRBJ1-1; D may be TRBD1 (6 bases). V lost 7 bases to trimming and J lost 0 bases, with 9 bases between them. Germline CDR1 LNHDA, CDR2 SQIVND (reference sequence). CDR3 length: 13 residues. CDR3: CASTDRLNTEAFF. DNA for the CDR3: TGTGCCAGTACAGACAGGTTGAACACTGAAGCTTTCTTT.

The J gene is TRBJ2-7, the V gene TRBV4-3; a weak D match, TRBD2 (6 bases). This CDR3 spans 15 amino acids. V lost 0 bases and J lost 3, with 12 bases in between. Germline V gives CDR1 LGHNA, CDR2 YSLEER. The CDR3 DNA is TGCGCCAGCAGCCAAGATCTGGCGGGAAGCTACGAGCAGTACTTC. This gives the protein CASSQDLAGSYEQYF.

This chain links TRBV24-1 with TRBJ2-5, with 11 positions matching TRBD1. Germline values: CDR1 KGHDR, CDR2 SFDVKD. The CDR3 is made up of 16 amino acids. Trimming at V came to 3 bases and at J to 5 bases, leaving 7 bases not matched to a gene. The CDR3 nucleotides are TGTGCCACCAGTGATGCCGGGACAGGGGGTTGGGAGACCCAGTACTTC. Residues: CATSDAGTGGWETQYF.

About this clone: This sample includes further DNA sequences coding for the same CDR3. This chain uses TRBV18 with TRBJ1-1; D is ambiguous. With 0 bases removed from V and 4 bases from J, the gap between germline ends came to 9 bases. The CDR3 runs to 14 residues. CDR1 and CDR2 from the germline V gene are KGHSH and LQKENI. Here the CDR3 reads CASSPPPRGTEAFF. The CDR3 region has the DNA TGTGCCAGCTCACCACCCCCCCGAGGCACTGAAGCTTTCTTT.

The chain links TRBV5-1 to TRBJ1-1; 8 nucleotides match TRBD1. V lost 6 bases and J lost 0; bases outside the gene matches: 4. The CDR3 runs to 14 residues. Germline V gene data show CDR1 as SGHRS and CDR2 as YFSETQ. This chain's CDR3 is CASTRGPMNTEAFF. The CDR3 region has the DNA TGCGCCAGCACCAGGGGGCCTATGAACACTGAAGCTTTCTTT.

CDR3 nucleotide sequence: TGTGCCAGCTCCCTAAAACCAGGGGCCAACACACCCCTCCACTTT. Its translation is CASSLKPGANTPLHF. The chain carries TRBV6-5 and TRBJ1-6, with D maybe TRBD1 (6 bases). The germline CDR1 and CDR2 sequences are MNHEY and SVGAGI. This CDR3 contains 15 residues. Trimming took 8 bases from V and 11 from J, leaving 22 bases between them.

Concerning this clone itself: Other nucleotide sequences from this sample produce the same CDR3. The J gene is TRBJ2-1, the V gene TRBV3-1 (or the pseudogene TRBV3-2); 10 bases are shared with TRBD2. Germline V lookup: CDR1 LGHDT, CDR2 YNNKEL (reference sequence). This CDR3 contains 17 residues. V was clipped by 0 bases and J by 5 bases; unmatched bases: 7. CDR3 region: CASSQDRGSGRHNEQFF. The CDR3 bases are TGTGCCAGCAGCCAAGATCGTGGTAGCGGGAGGCACAATGAGCAGTTCTTC.

This chain joins TRBV11-2 and TRBJ2-2, with 8 positions matching TRBD1. Trimming removed 3 bases from V and 0 bases from J; junction bases left unmatched: 3. CDR1 and CDR2 from the germline V gene are SGHAT and FQNNGV. The length of the CDR3 is 16 residues. The CDR3 here is CASSFRDRSNTGELFF. In DNA, the CDR3 is TGTGCCAGCAGCTTTAGGGACAGGTCGAACACCGGGGAGCTGTTTTTT.

This clone was seen only once. The gene calls are TRBV29-1 and TRBJ1-2; D ambiguous. Germline loops: CDR1 SQVTM, CDR2 ANQGSEA. Trimming took 3 bases from V and 8 from J, leaving 10 bases between them. CDR3 length: 11 residues. CDR3 DNA: TGCAGCGTTGAGGTTCCGAGGGGCTACACCTTC. It codes for CSVEVPRGYTF.

The chain combines TRBV7-9 with TRBJ2-7, with D possibly TRBD2 on 6 matching bases. V lost 1 base and J 0 bases, leaving 10 bases between the germline ends. This CDR3 contains 15 residues. Germline V lookup: CDR1 SEHNR, CDR2 FQNEAQ (reference sequence). The CDR3 here is CASSLGGAVSYEQYF. Written as DNA, the CDR3 is TGTGCCAGCAGCTTAGGCGGGGCGGTCTCCTACGAGCAGTACTTC.

This chain uses TRBV6-1 with TRBJ2-1, with TRBD1 matching over 9 bases. CDR3 length equals 16 residues. The junction had 9 bases not matched to a gene; V was cut back by 2 bases and J by 7 bases. Germline CDR1 reads MNHNS; CDR2 reads SASEGT. Here the CDR3 reads CASSERGQGVRNEQFF. The CDR3 bases are TGTGCCAGCAGTGAAAGGGGACAGGGCGTGAGAAATGAGCAGTTCTTC.